The next 28 T cell receptor beta chains were all read from a single sample in a study of blood T cell repertoires in COVID-19. The method was immunoSEQ multiplex PCR; TCRdb's version includes in-frame clones alone and lacks a portion of them. The sample has 250,000 to 350,000 clones; 87% are singletons. The specimen sequenced was peripheral blood. The receptors derive from a woman aged 50 to 65 who had recovered from COVID-19.

The V call is TRBV30, the J call TRBJ2-1, with D maybe TRBD1 (5 bases). Germline CDR1 reads GTSNPN; CDR2 reads SVGIG (reference sequence). Deletions cut 1 base from V and 7 bases from J, with 14 bases between. The CDR3 loop spans 14 amino acids. The CDR3 here is CAWSGDFRVNEQFF. The CDR3 DNA follows: TGTGCCTGGAGTGGCGATTTCAGGGTGAATGAGCAGTTCTTC.

The chain combines TRBV7-6 with TRBJ2-3; 10 bases fit TRBD1. Germline CDR1 SGHVS, CDR2 FNYEAQ. This CDR3 is built from 17 residues. Trimming at V came to 4 bases and at J to 5 bases, leaving 12 bases not matched to a gene. CDR3 in amino acids: CASSSQKRQGAGDTQYF. The CDR3 DNA is TGTGCCAGCAGCTCGCAAAAGCGACAGGGGGCGGGAGATACGCAGTATTTT.

The chain carries TRBV7-2 and TRBJ1-3; TRBD1 matches 7 bases. V trimming: 6 bases; J trimming: 1 base; junction bases outside the gene matches: 6. This CDR3 contains 15 residues. CDR1 is SGHTA and CDR2 is FQGNSA in the germline V gene. CDR3 residues: CASSSTGDSGNTIYF. CDR3 bases: TGTGCCAGCAGTTCAACAGGGGATTCTGGAAACACCATATATTTT.

The chain has TRBV7-8 and TRBJ1-2; D remains unclear. This CDR3 is 12 amino acids long. Trimming left V 5 bases short and J 3 bases short, with 7 bases between. Germline V gene data show CDR1 as SGHVS and CDR2 as FQNEAQ. CDR3 loop: CASSRRDYGYTF. CDR3 sequence (DNA): TGTGCCAGCAGCCGACGGGACTATGGCTACACCTTC. The complete variable domain, with remaining parts taken from reference TRBV7-8 and TRBJ1-2, reads GAGVSQSPRYKVAKRGQDVALRCDPISGHVSLFWYQQALGQGPEFLTYFQNEAQLDKSGLPSDRFFAERPEGSVSTLKIQRTQQEDSAVYLCASSRRDYGYTFGSGTRLTVV.

This clone showed up just once. J is TRBJ1-2 and V is TRBV4-1; TRBD1 might be the D (6 bases). The CDR3 spans 14 residues. Trimming pared 2 bases from V and 4 bases from J, leaving 11 bases between. Germline V CDR1 and CDR2: MGHRA, YSYEKL. The CDR3, as DNA: TGCGCCAGCAGCCAACCTAGGGGGACCTATGGCTACACCTTC. Its translation: CASSQPRGTYGYTF.

The chain uses TRBV5-1 and TRBJ2-5; no definite D call. The V gene's germline CDR1 is SGHRS and CDR2 YFSETQ. The CDR3 contains 14 residues. The V end was cut by 4 bases, the J end by 3 bases, with 13 bases between. CDR3 loop: CASSPSVVEETQYF. The DNA of the CDR3 is TGCGCCAGCAGCCCTTCAGTTGTTGAAGAGACCCAGTACTTC.

This clone appeared a few times. The chain has TRBV6-5 and TRBJ1-1; D is possibly TRBD1 (6 bases). The ends were cut back, 5 bases at V and 3 bases at J, with 16 bases in the middle. The CDR3 spans 15 residues. Germline lookup yields CDR1 MNHEY and CDR2 SVGAGI. CDR3 region: CASSQSGVEYTEAFF. CDR3 nucleotides: TGTGCCAGCAGTCAATCAGGGGTCGAATACACTGAAGCTTTCTTT.

The rearrangement links TRBV19 to TRBJ1-5; D call uncertain. V shed 3 bases and J shed 1 base, with 10 bases lying between them. The length of the CDR3 is 15 residues. Germline CDR1 and CDR2: LNHDA and SQIVND (reference sequence). CDR3 region: CASSMPRRSNQPQHF. As DNA, the CDR3 is TGTGCCAGTAGTATGCCAAGGAGGAGCAATCAGCCCCAGCATTTT.

V and J are TRBV28 and TRBJ2-7; 8 bases match TRBD1. The length of the CDR3 is 14 residues. V was pared by 4 bases and J by 5 bases, with 7 bases of the junction left unmatched. Germline V gene lookup returns CDR1 MDHEN and CDR2 SYDVKM. The CDR3 nucleotides are TGTGCCAGCAGTTCCGGACAGGGTACCGACGAGCAGTACTTC. It translates to CASSSGQGTDEQYF.

The chain recombines TRBV27 with TRBJ2-7; a possible D gene is TRBD2 (6 bases). CDR1 MNHEY and CDR2 SMNVEV come from the germline V gene (reference sequence). There are 15 residues in the CDR3. Trimming removed 3 bases at V and 3 bases at J, with 15 bases between. CDR3 sequence (DNA): TGTGCCAGCAGTTTGGGACTCCCCGAGAGCTACGAGCAGTACTTC. This gives the protein CASSLGLPESYEQYF.

This chain joins TRBV9 and TRBJ1-4; D possibly corresponds to TRBD1 (6 bases). This CDR3 contains 15 residues. V lost 0 bases and J 5 bases, leaving 11 bases between the germline ends. The germline CDR1 and CDR2 sequences are SGDLS and YYNGEE. CDR3 nucleotide sequence: TGTGCCAGCAGCGTAGGCAGGGGAAGGAATGAAAAACTGTTTTTT. Translated: CASSVGRGRNEKLFF.

CDR3 in amino acids: CASSLAGFGRGAGTQYF. The CDR3 bases are TGTGCCAGCAGCTTAGCAGGGTTCGGCCGGGGAGCGGGGACCCAGTACTTC. This rearrangement joins TRBV7-9 to TRBJ2-5; D is possibly TRBD2 (6 bases). The CDR3 runs to 17 residues. With 0 bases removed from V and 7 bases from J, the gap between germline ends came to 21 bases. The germline V gene encodes CDR1 SEHNR and CDR2 FQNEAQ (reference sequence).

The V gene is TRBV12-3 or TRBV12-4, the J gene TRBJ2-3; D not resolved. The CDR3 has 12 amino acids. The V end lost 3 bases, the J end lost 6 bases, and 7 bases lay between the germline ends. CDR3 amino acids: CASSFSEDTQYF. For the CDR3, the DNA is TGTGCCAGCAGTTTTTCTGAGGATACGCAGTATTTT.

The gene calls are TRBV5-4 and TRBJ2-7, with D perhaps TRBD1 (6 bases). CDR1 and CDR2 (germline): SGHNT, YYREEE (reference sequence). V was shortened by 3 bases and J by 1 base, with 8 bases between the two germline ends. This CDR3 region has 13 residues. Here the CDR3 reads CASSYRDSYEQYF. The CDR3 coding sequence is TGTGCCAGCAGCTACAGGGATTCCTACGAGCAGTACTTC.

V and J are TRBV28 and TRBJ1-1, with TRBD1 matching over 7 bases. CDR1 and CDR2 (germline): MDHEN, SYDVKM. With V trimmed by 5 bases and J by 6 bases, 15 bases remained unmatched. The CDR3 is 16 residues long. The CDR3: CASSPRTGWRNPEAFF. The CDR3 bases are TGTGCCAGCAGTCCCCGGACAGGATGGAGAAACCCTGAAGCTTTCTTT.

The chain has TRBV12-3 or TRBV12-4 and TRBJ1-1; D might be TRBD1 (6 bases). The CDR3 runs 13 residues. V shed 3 bases and J shed 2 bases, with 7 bases lying between them. The CDR3 DNA reads TGTGCCAGCAGTTTTGGGACAAACACTGAAGCTTTCTTT. This sequence encodes CASSFGTNTEAFF.

This chain links TRBV7-9 with TRBJ2-1, with 7 bases identical to TRBD2. Losses at the gene ends were 4 bases for V and 7 bases for J; bases not matched to a gene: 16. Germline lookup yields CDR1 SEHNR and CDR2 FQNEAQ (reference sequence). The CDR3 is 17 amino acids. The CDR3 spells CASSSRVGEGRLNEQFF. The CDR3 nucleotides are TGTGCCAGCAGCTCTCGGGTGGGGGAGGGAAGACTTAATGAGCAGTTCTTC.

The rearrangement uses TRBV6-5 and TRBJ1-2; D may be TRBD1 (5 bases). There are 14 residues in the CDR3. V lost 7 bases, J lost 2 bases, and 14 bases lay in between. CDR1 and CDR2 (germline): MNHEY, SVGAGI. The chain's CDR3 is CASKKGPPNYGYTF. The CDR3, as DNA: TGTGCCAGCAAGAAGGGGCCCCCGAACTATGGCTACACCTTC.

The chain carries TRBV7-9 and TRBJ1-6; 9 positions match TRBD1. V lost 5 bases and J lost 8; bases outside the gene matches: 4. The CDR3 has 14 residues. Germline CDR1 and CDR2: SEHNR and FQNEAQ (reference sequence). The CDR3 protein is CASSPGTGHSPLHF. The CDR3 nucleotides are TGTGCCAGCAGCCCCGGGACAGGGCATTCACCCCTCCACTTT.

The genes are TRBV29-1 and TRBJ2-1; 8 bases map to TRBD1. V lost 7 bases and J lost 4; bases outside the gene matches: 3. CDR3 size: 12 residues. The germline V gene has CDR1 SQVTM and CDR2 ANQGSEA. The CDR3 reads CSGGQGYNEQFF. Here the CDR3 DNA reads TGCAGCGGCGGACAGGGTTACAATGAGCAGTTCTTC.

This chain links TRBV5-1 with TRBJ2-5; the D gene is possibly TRBD1 (7 bases). The length of the CDR3 is 14 residues. Trimming removed 1 base from V and 1 base from J, with 8 bases in between. CDR1 is SGHRS and CDR2 is YFSETQ in the germline V gene. The CDR3 loop is CASSLQGGQETQYF. The CDR3 coding sequence is TGCGCCAGCAGCTTGCAGGGGGGCCAAGAGACCCAGTACTTC.

The CDR3, as DNA: TGTGCCAGCAGTCGATACACCGGGACAGGGAAATACGAGCAGTACTTC. Amino acid sequence: CASSRYTGTGKYEQYF. The V and J genes are TRBV28 and TRBJ2-7, with 9 nucleotides matching TRBD1. V gave up 5 bases and J gave up 4 bases; unmatched junction bases: 12. The CDR3 totals 16 residues. In germline, CDR1 is MDHEN, CDR2 SYDVKM. Full variable domain (missing parts from reference TRBV28 and TRBJ2-7): DVKVTQSSRYLVKRTGEKVFLECVQDMDHENMFWYRQDPGLGLRLIYFSYDVKMKEKGDIPEGYSVSREKKERFSLILESASTNQTSMYLCASSRYTGTGKYEQYFGPGTRLTVT.

This chain joins TRBV7-6 and TRBJ1-6, with D possibly TRBD1 on 5 matching bases. In germline, CDR1 is SGHVS, CDR2 FNYEAQ. CDR3 length equals 15 residues. V was trimmed by 4 bases and J by 10 bases, leaving 17 bases between them. In DNA form, the CDR3 reads TGTGCCAGCAGCTCCTCGACAGTTATCCAGTCACCCCTCCACTTT. The encoded protein is CASSSSTVIQSPLHF.

The chain uses TRBV7-2 and TRBJ1-4; 10 bases map to TRBD1. The germline gives CDR1 SGHTA, CDR2 FQGNSA. This CDR3 is built from 15 residues. V shed 9 bases and J 7 bases; nucleotides not matched to a gene: 11. The CDR3 reads CASTDRGPGSEKLFF. CDR3 nucleotide sequence: TGTGCCAGTACCGACAGGGGGCCCGGTTCTGAAAAACTGTTTTTT.

The chain uses TRBV4-3 and TRBJ2-3, with TRBD2 matching over 16 bases. After removal of 2 bases from V and 2 bases from J, the junction contained 4 bases not matched to a gene. The germline V gene encodes CDR1 LGHNA and CDR2 YSLEER. There are 18 residues in the CDR3. The CDR3 loop is CASSQYGTSGRATDTQYF. DNA for the CDR3: TGCGCCAGCAGCCAATACGGGACTAGCGGGAGGGCCACAGATACGCAGTATTTT.

The chain recombines TRBV6-2 or TRBV6-3 with TRBJ2-5, with TRBD2 as a possible D gene (6 bases). V lost 5 bases to trimming and J lost 1 base, with 17 bases between them. Germline CDR1 is MNHEY and CDR2 is SVGEGT. The CDR3 covers 16 residues. The CDR3 reads CASSRTGRTFQETQYF. In DNA form, the CDR3 reads TGTGCCAGCAGTCGTACGGGGAGGACTTTCCAAGAGACCCAGTACTTC.

This clone turned up a few times. V is TRBV3-1 (or the pseudogene TRBV3-2) and J is TRBJ2-7, with a weak D call TRBD1 (6 bases). Between the trimmed V and J ends, which lost 5 bases and 1 base, there was a span of 21 bases. The CDR3 totals 17 residues. From germline, CDR1 is LGHDT and CDR2 YNNKEL (reference sequence). Written as DNA, the CDR3 is TGTGCCAGCAGCGGCCTTAGAGGGGGATTGGTATCCTACGAGCAGTACTTC. Protein: CASSGLRGGLVSYEQYF.

The chain couples TRBV9 to TRBJ2-1; 13 nucleotides agree with TRBD2. The germline gives CDR1 SGDLS, CDR2 YYNGEE. CDR3 length: 17 amino acids. With V trimmed by 4 bases and J by 5 bases, 9 bases remained unmatched. The chain's CDR3 is CASSRPDGLAGDNEQFF. In nucleotides, the CDR3 is TGTGCCAGCAGCCGACCAGATGGACTAGCGGGGGACAATGAGCAGTTCTTC.